Listed below are T cell receptor beta chains from one sample, sequenced in a study of T cell responses to AZD1222 COVID-19 vaccine. Measured with immunoSEQ multiplex PCR; TCRdb has only the in-frame clones, and not every one. The repertoire has about 200,000 clones, 91% of them found once; the top ten carry around 3%. Sequenced here: peripheral blood, sampled 28 days after the second AZD1222 dose. These receptors were obtained from an adult who received the AZD1222 COVID-19 vaccine. The CDR3 runs from the conserved cysteine through the conserved F or W. The order of the fields is J gene, V gene, D gene, clone size, CDR3 DNA, CDR3 protein. D genes are given only for firm matches. Expanded clones get a size class; other rows say once, few or many, or leave the size out.

j_call: TRBJ1-6
v_call: TRBV5-1
d_call: NA
clone_size: NA
cdr3_nt: TGCGCCAGCAGCTTGGACGAAGAGGATTCACCCCTCCACTTT
cdr3_aa: CASSLDEEDSPLHF

j_call: TRBJ1-1
v_call: TRBV5-5
d_call: NA
clone_size: NA
cdr3_nt: TGTGCCAGCAGCTTGAGTGGACAAGGCGCTATTTTT
cdr3_aa: CASSLSGQGAIF

j_call: TRBJ2-1
v_call: TRBV5-8
d_call: TRBD2
clone_size: NA
cdr3_nt: TGTGCCAGCAGCCAACTAGCGGGATCGGAAAATGAGCAGTTCTTC
cdr3_aa: CASSQLAGSENEQFF

j_call: TRBJ1-2
v_call: TRBV3-1/TRBV3-2
d_call: NA
clone_size: NA
cdr3_nt: TGTGCCAGCAGCCAAGATGGTGCAGGGAACTATGGCTACACCTTC
cdr3_aa: CASSQDGAGNYGYTF

j_call: TRBJ2-7
v_call: TRBV18
d_call: NA
clone_size: NA
cdr3_nt: TGTGCCAGCTCACCACCGACAGAGACCTACGAGCAGTACTTC
cdr3_aa: CASSPPTETYEQYF

j_call: TRBJ2-1
v_call: TRBV9
d_call: NA
clone_size: NA
cdr3_nt: TGTGCCAGCAGCACCCTCCATGAGGGCCTTACCGACAATGAGCAGTTCTTC
cdr3_aa: CASSTLHEGLTDNEQFF

j_call: TRBJ2-7
v_call: TRBV6-5
d_call: TRBD1
clone_size: NA
cdr3_nt: TGTGCCAGCAGTTACGCTGGGACAGACCACTACGAGCAGTACTTC
cdr3_aa: CASSYAGTDHYEQYF

j_call: TRBJ1-2
v_call: TRBV27
d_call: NA
clone_size: NA
cdr3_nt: TGTGCCAGCAGTACGGGGGCCTATGGCTACACCTTC
cdr3_aa: CASSTGAYGYTF

j_call: TRBJ2-7
v_call: TRBV27
d_call: TRBD1
clone_size: NA
cdr3_nt: TGTGCCAGCACCCCAGGACAGGGTCTTGTTTACGAGCAGTACTTC
cdr3_aa: CASTPGQGLVYEQYF

j_call: TRBJ1-2
v_call: TRBV7-2
d_call: NA
clone_size: NA
cdr3_nt: TGTGCCAGCAGCCAGGACAGCCGGTATGGCTACACCTTC
cdr3_aa: CASSQDSRYGYTF

j_call: TRBJ2-5
v_call: TRBV6-1
d_call: TRBD2
clone_size: NA
cdr3_nt: TGTGCCAGCAGTGGAGCTAGCGGGAGGGCCGAAGAGACCCAGTACTTC
cdr3_aa: CASSGASGRAEETQYF

j_call: TRBJ1-3
v_call: TRBV6-1
d_call: NA
clone_size: once
cdr3_nt: TGTGCCAGCAGTGAAGGACGGTCCTCTGGAAACACCATATATTTT
cdr3_aa: CASSEGRSSGNTIYF

j_call: TRBJ2-7
v_call: TRBV6-5
d_call: NA
clone_size: NA
cdr3_nt: TGTGCCAGCAGCTGGTCCTACGAGCAGTACTTC
cdr3_aa: CASSWSYEQYF

j_call: TRBJ1-1
v_call: TRBV5-5
d_call: NA
clone_size: NA
cdr3_nt: TGTGCCAGCAAAAGGGACGCCATGAACACTGAAGCTTTCTTT
cdr3_aa: CASKRDAMNTEAFF

j_call: TRBJ2-5
v_call: TRBV28
d_call: TRBD1
clone_size: NA
cdr3_nt: TGTGCCAGCAGCGGCCCGGGACAGGGGTCCGAGACCCAGTACTTC
cdr3_aa: CASSGPGQGSETQYF

j_call: TRBJ2-1
v_call: TRBV3-1/TRBV3-2
d_call: TRBD2
clone_size: NA
cdr3_nt: TGTGCCAGCAGCCAAGCCAGCGGGAGCCGGTCCTACAATGAGCAGTTCTTC
cdr3_aa: CASSQASGSRSYNEQFF

j_call: TRBJ2-1
v_call: TRBV11-3
d_call: TRBD2
clone_size: NA
cdr3_nt: TGTGCCAGCAGCTCCACGGGGGCCGGGACTAGCCCCCACAATGAGCAGTTCTTC
cdr3_aa: CASSSTGAGTSPHNEQFF

j_call: TRBJ2-7
v_call: TRBV4-2
d_call: NA
clone_size: NA
cdr3_nt: TGTGCCAGCAGCCACACTAGCCCTAAGTCCTCCTACGAGCAGTACTTC
cdr3_aa: CASSHTSPKSSYEQYF

j_call: TRBJ2-7
v_call: TRBV2
d_call: TRBD1
clone_size: NA
cdr3_nt: TGTGCCAGCACCCCACAGGGGGCCTACGAGCAGTACTTC
cdr3_aa: CASTPQGAYEQYF

j_call: TRBJ2-4
v_call: TRBV5-1
d_call: TRBD1
clone_size: NA
cdr3_nt: TGCGCCAGCAGCCCGCGCCCCCTCGTGACAGGGAAGACCAGCCTAGCCAAAAACATTCAGTACTTC
cdr3_aa: CASSPRPLVTGKTSLAKNIQYF

j_call: TRBJ1-1
v_call: TRBV20-1
d_call: NA
clone_size: NA
cdr3_nt: TGCAGTGCTAGAACAGGGATCAGTGCTTTCTTT
cdr3_aa: CSARTGISAFF

j_call: TRBJ2-2
v_call: TRBV6-5
d_call: TRBD2
clone_size: NA
cdr3_nt: TGTGCCAGCAGGACCCTGGCGGGGGGCGGGGAGCTGTTTTTT
cdr3_aa: CASRTLAGGGELFF

j_call: TRBJ1-3
v_call: TRBV20-1
d_call: NA
clone_size: once
cdr3_nt: TGCAGTGCTAGTGACGGACCGGTCTCTGGAAACACCATATATTTT
cdr3_aa: CSASDGPVSGNTIYF

j_call: TRBJ2-7
v_call: TRBV18
d_call: TRBD1
clone_size: NA
cdr3_nt: TGTGCCAGCTCACCCACCCAACAGGGGCCCTACGAGCAGTACTTC
cdr3_aa: CASSPTQQGPYEQYF

j_call: TRBJ2-1
v_call: TRBV18
d_call: NA
clone_size: NA
cdr3_nt: TGTGCCAGCTCACGCGGGACACCCAATGAGCAGTTCTTC
cdr3_aa: CASSRGTPNEQFF

j_call: TRBJ1-3
v_call: TRBV5-1
d_call: NA
clone_size: NA
cdr3_nt: TGCGCCAGCAGCTTGAGCAGCTTCCTAGGCTCTGGAAACACCATATATTTT
cdr3_aa: CASSLSSFLGSGNTIYF

j_call: TRBJ1-2
v_call: TRBV28
d_call: NA
clone_size: NA
cdr3_nt: TGTGCCACCCTGGGGTCTTATGGCTACACCTTC
cdr3_aa: CATLGSYGYTF

j_call: TRBJ2-1
v_call: TRBV4-2
d_call: NA
clone_size: NA
cdr3_nt: TGTGCCAGCAGCCAAGATCTGAGTACAGGGACCAATGAGCAGTTCTTC
cdr3_aa: CASSQDLSTGTNEQFF

j_call: TRBJ2-7
v_call: TRBV18
d_call: NA
clone_size: NA
cdr3_nt: TGTGCCAGCTCCCCTAGGTCCTCCTACGAGCAGTACTTC
cdr3_aa: CASSPRSSYEQYF

j_call: TRBJ2-7
v_call: TRBV11-2
d_call: NA
clone_size: NA
cdr3_nt: TGTGCCAGCAGCACTCCTGGCAGCGCCTACGAGCAGTACTTC
cdr3_aa: CASSTPGSAYEQYF

j_call: TRBJ2-7
v_call: TRBV6-5
d_call: TRBD2
clone_size: NA
cdr3_nt: TGTGCCAGCACAGGGGCGGGAGGGGGATCCTACGAGCAGTACTTC
cdr3_aa: CASTGAGGGSYEQYF

j_call: TRBJ2-1
v_call: TRBV27
d_call: TRBD2
clone_size: NA
cdr3_nt: TGTGCCAGCAGTTTTCGAGTCCACGGGACTAGCGTAAACAATGAGCAGTTCTTC
cdr3_aa: CASSFRVHGTSVNNEQFF

j_call: TRBJ2-1
v_call: TRBV2
d_call: NA
clone_size: NA
cdr3_nt: TGTGCCAGCCGGGCCGGCGTTTCCTACAATGAGCAGTTCTTC
cdr3_aa: CASRAGVSYNEQFF

j_call: TRBJ2-3
v_call: TRBV29-1
d_call: TRBD2
clone_size: NA
cdr3_nt: TGCAGCGTCTCACTAGCGGGAGACTACCAGTATTTT
cdr3_aa: CSVSLAGDYQYF

j_call: TRBJ2-1
v_call: TRBV6-2/TRBV6-3
d_call: TRBD2
clone_size: NA
cdr3_nt: TGTGCCAGCAGTACCGATAGCGGGGGCCTTCGTAATGAGCAGTTCTTC
cdr3_aa: CASSTDSGGLRNEQFF

j_call: TRBJ1-6
v_call: TRBV28
d_call: NA
clone_size: once
cdr3_nt: TGTGCCAGCAGTTTCGGGGGGGTCCCCAATAATTCACCCCTCCACTTT
cdr3_aa: CASSFGGVPNNSPLHF

j_call: TRBJ1-2
v_call: TRBV7-9
d_call: TRBD1
clone_size: NA
cdr3_nt: TGTGCCAGCAGCTATGGACAGGGATTGGGTGGCTACACCTTC
cdr3_aa: CASSYGQGLGGYTF

j_call: TRBJ1-2
v_call: TRBV14
d_call: NA
clone_size: NA
cdr3_nt: TGTGCCAGCAGCCAAGTTGACAGAGGGAACTATGGCTACACCTTC
cdr3_aa: CASSQVDRGNYGYTF

j_call: TRBJ2-5
v_call: TRBV19
d_call: NA
clone_size: NA
cdr3_nt: TGTGCCAGTAGTAACCCAGCAGAGGGGGTGACCCAGTACTTC
cdr3_aa: CASSNPAEGVTQYF

j_call: TRBJ2-1
v_call: TRBV5-1
d_call: TRBD2
clone_size: NA
cdr3_nt: TGCGCCAGCAGCGGCGGACTAGCGGGACCTAGCTCCTACAATGAGCAGTTCTTC
cdr3_aa: CASSGGLAGPSSYNEQFF

j_call: TRBJ1-6
v_call: TRBV5-8
d_call: NA
clone_size: NA
cdr3_nt: TGTGCCAGCAGCTTGTCGGGGTTTAGTTCACCCCTCCACTTT
cdr3_aa: CASSLSGFSSPLHF